This T cell receptor beta chain was found in a study of T cells in Graves' hyperthyroidism and ophthalmopathy. The study's findings and limits: The model identified upcoming ophthalmopathy a median about six months ahead of onset. Among clonotypes expanded in thyroid above 0.001, most were also found in blood.

V lost 4 bases to trimming and J lost 1 base; unmatched junction nucleotides: 9. The CDR3 extends over 16 amino acids. RNA transcripts were the template for amplifying TCR beta CDR3 regions. An initial round of RT-PCR targeting the TCR CDR3 relied on the HTBI primer set. TCRdb ran MiXCR on the multiplex PCR reads and lists one entry per CDR3 protein. The data show approximately 380,000 distinct CDR3 sequences, over 12% seen once. This clonotype was observed many times. Its antigen is unidentified. The sequence came from a man aged 45 to 65 with Graves' ophthalmopathy. Sequenced material: blood. The J gene is TRBJ2-7, the V gene TRBV12-3 or TRBV12-4; TRBD1 aligns across 8 bases. CDR3 region: CASSSLGQGSSYEQYF. The DNA of the CDR3 is TGTGCCAGCAGTTCCCTCGGACAGGGTAGTTCCTACGAGCAGTACTTC.